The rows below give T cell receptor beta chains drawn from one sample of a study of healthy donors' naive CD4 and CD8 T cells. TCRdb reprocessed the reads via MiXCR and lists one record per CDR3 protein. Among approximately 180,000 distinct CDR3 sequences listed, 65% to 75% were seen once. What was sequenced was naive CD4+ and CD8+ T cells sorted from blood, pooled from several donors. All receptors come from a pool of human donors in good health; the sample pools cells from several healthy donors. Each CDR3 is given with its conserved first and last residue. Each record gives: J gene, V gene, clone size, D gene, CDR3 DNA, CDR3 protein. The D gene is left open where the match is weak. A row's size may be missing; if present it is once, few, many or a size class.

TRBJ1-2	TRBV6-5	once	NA	TGTGCCAGTAGAGACCCCTCTCCTTTAGGCTACACCTTC	CASRDPSPLGYTF
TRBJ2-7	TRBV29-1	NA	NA	TGCAGCACCTGGGGTACAGAAGACTCCTACGAGCAGTACTTC	CSTWGTEDSYEQYF
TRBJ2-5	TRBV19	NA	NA	TGTGCCAGTAGTATGGTCACCACCCAAGAGACCCAGTACTTC	CASSMVTTQETQYF
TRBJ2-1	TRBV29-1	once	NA	TGCAGCGTCGTTGATCTTAGATTGGGGCGCAATGAGCAGTTCTTC	CSVVDLRLGRNEQFF
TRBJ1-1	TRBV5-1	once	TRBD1	TGCGCCAGCAGCTTGGTAGGACAGGGTTCTGAAGCTTTCTTT	CASSLVGQGSEAFF
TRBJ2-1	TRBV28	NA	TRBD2	TGTGCCAGCAGTTTATGGGAATGGGCCTTTAGCGGGACCTACAATGAGCAGTTCTTC	CASSLWEWAFSGTYNEQFF
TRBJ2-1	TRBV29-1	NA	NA	TGCAGCTCCCGGGGGCAGAGGAATGGGCAGTTCTTC	CSSRGQRNGQFF
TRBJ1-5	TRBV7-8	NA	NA	TGTGCCAGCAGCCTTGGACGGATTAGCAATCAGCCCCAGCATTTT	CASSLGRISNQPQHF
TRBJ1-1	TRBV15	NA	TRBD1	TGTGCCACCAGCAGAGGCGGGACAGGGAACACTGAAGCTTTCTTT	CATSRGGTGNTEAFF
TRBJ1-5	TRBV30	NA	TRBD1	TGTGCCTGGAGTGCTGGGACAGGGTTATGGCAAAATCAGCCCCAGCATTTT	CAWSAGTGLWQNQPQHF
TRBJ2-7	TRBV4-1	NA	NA	TGCGCCAGCAGCCAAGGGCTCCACGCCTACGAGCAGTACTTC	CASSQGLHAYEQYF
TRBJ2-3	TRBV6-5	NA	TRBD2	TGTGCCAGCAGTTCCCTCAGGGTTGGGCTAGCGGGAGCGCAGTATTTT	CASSSLRVGLAGAQYF
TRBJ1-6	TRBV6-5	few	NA	TGTGCCAGCAGTAACGGGCCGCCCGAGAGGTCACCCCTCCACTTT	CASSNGPPERSPLHF
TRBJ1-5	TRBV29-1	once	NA	TGCAGCGTCATGGGCAGTGGTGTTCATCAGCCCCAGCATTTT	CSVMGSGVHQPQHF
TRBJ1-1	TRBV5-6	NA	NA	TGTGCCAGCAGCCTGTGGGACTTTCCCAGCCATGGAGCTTTCTTT	CASSLWDFPSHGAFF
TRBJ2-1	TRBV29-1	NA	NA	TGCAGCGTTGAGGGGGACCCCAATGAGCAGTTCTTC	CSVEGDPNEQFF
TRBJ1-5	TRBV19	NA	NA	TGTGCCAGTAAGGCTCATCGATACAGGGATCCCTCGGGCAATCAGCCCCAGCATTTT	CASKAHRYRDPSGNQPQHF
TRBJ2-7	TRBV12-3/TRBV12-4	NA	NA	TGTGCCAGCAGCCCGGCGACTCCTCCCTACGAGCAGTACTTC	CASSPATPPYEQYF
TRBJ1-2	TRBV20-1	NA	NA	TGCAGTGCTCGCCGGAGGGGGAAGGACTATGGCTACACCTTC	CSARRRGKDYGYTF
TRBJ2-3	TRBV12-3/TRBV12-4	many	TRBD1	TGTGCCAGCAGCTGGGACAGGGTAGGAGATACGCAGTATTTT	CASSWDRVGDTQYF
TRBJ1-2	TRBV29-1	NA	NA	TGCAGCGTTGTGCCCGTCCCTCGGGGGAAAAGCTACACCTTC	CSVVPVPRGKSYTF
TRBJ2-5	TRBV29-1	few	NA	TGCAGCGTTGGAAACAGACAAGAGACCCAGTACTTC	CSVGNRQETQYF
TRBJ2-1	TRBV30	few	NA	TGTGCCTGGTACCGGGGGACCAATGAGCAGTTCTTC	CAWYRGTNEQFF
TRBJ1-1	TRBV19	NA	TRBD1	TGTGCCAGTAGTCTCGGACAGGCCACTGAAGCTTTCTTT	CASSLGQATEAFF
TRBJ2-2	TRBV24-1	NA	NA	TGTGCCACCAGTGGAGACAACCCGAACACCGGGGAGCTGTTTTTT	CATSGDNPNTGELFF
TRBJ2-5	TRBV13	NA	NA	TGTGCCAGCAGTCTAGGGTCGGAGACCCAGTACTTC	CASSLGSETQYF
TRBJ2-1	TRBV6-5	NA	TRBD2	TGTGCCAGCAGTTTTAGCGGGCCCTACAATGAGCAGTTCTTC	CASSFSGPYNEQFF
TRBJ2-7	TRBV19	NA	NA	TGTGCCAGTAGTATCGCACAGGGATACGAGCAGTACTTC	CASSIAQGYEQYF
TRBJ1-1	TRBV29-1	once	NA	TGCAGCGTTGAAGATCGCAGGGGAGGAAACACTGAAGCTTTCTTT	CSVEDRRGGNTEAFF
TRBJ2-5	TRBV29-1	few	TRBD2	TGCAGCGTTCCCCGAGCGGGATCGGAGACCCAGTACTTC	CSVPRAGSETQYF
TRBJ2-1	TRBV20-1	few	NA	TGCAGTGCTAGAGATAGGACGGGCTACAATGAGCAGTTCTTC	CSARDRTGYNEQFF
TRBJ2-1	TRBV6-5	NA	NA	TGTGCCAGCAGTTACGCGCCCATCGCTTACAATGAGCAGTTCTTC	CASSYAPIAYNEQFF
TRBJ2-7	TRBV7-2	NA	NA	TGTGCCAGCAGCGGTGACACCCGCTTTGATAGCTCCTACGAGCAGTACTTC	CASSGDTRFDSSYEQYF
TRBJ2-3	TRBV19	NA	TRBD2	TGTGCCAGTAGTTTCCTAGCGGGAGAAACAGATACGCAGTATTTT	CASSFLAGETDTQYF
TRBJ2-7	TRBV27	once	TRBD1	TGTGCCAGCAGTAAGCTCTCGGGACAGGTAGCCTACGAGCAGTACTTC	CASSKLSGQVAYEQYF
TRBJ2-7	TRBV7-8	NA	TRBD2	TGTGCCAGCAGCTTAGGGCTAGCGGGAGTTGCCGAGCAGTACTTC	CASSLGLAGVAEQYF
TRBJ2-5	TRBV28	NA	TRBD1	TGTGCCAGCAGTCCTGGTTTCAAGGACAGGTTCAACAAAGAGACCCAGTACTTC	CASSPGFKDRFNKETQYF
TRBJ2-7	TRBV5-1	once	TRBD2	TGCGCCAGCAGCGGACTAGCGGGAAGATCCTACGAGCAGTACTTC	CASSGLAGRSYEQYF
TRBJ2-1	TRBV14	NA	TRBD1	TGTGCCAGCAGCCAACTTTTGGGACAGGGATCCTACAATGAGCAGTTCTTC	CASSQLLGQGSYNEQFF
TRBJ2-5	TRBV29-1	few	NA	TGCAGCGTTGAGCTCACCGGGGCCCAGTACTTC	CSVELTGAQYF
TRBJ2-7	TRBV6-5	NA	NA	TGTGCCAGCAGTTACAGGACGGGACGGCCCTACGAGCAGTACTTC	CASSYRTGRPYEQYF
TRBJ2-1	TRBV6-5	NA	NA	TGTGCCAGCAGAAACCCCCTTGCCGGCGGTGAGCAGTTCTTC	CASRNPLAGGEQFF